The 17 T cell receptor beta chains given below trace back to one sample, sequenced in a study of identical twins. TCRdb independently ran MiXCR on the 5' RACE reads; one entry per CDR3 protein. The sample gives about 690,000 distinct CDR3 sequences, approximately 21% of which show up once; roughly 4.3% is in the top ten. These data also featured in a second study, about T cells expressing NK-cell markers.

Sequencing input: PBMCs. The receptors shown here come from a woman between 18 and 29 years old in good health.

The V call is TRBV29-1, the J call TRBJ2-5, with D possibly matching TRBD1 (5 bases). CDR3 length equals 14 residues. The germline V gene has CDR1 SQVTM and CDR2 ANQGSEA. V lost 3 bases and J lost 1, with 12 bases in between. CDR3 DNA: TGCAGCGTTGAGGCCAGGGAATCCCAAGAGACCCAGTACTTC. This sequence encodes CSVEARESQETQYF.

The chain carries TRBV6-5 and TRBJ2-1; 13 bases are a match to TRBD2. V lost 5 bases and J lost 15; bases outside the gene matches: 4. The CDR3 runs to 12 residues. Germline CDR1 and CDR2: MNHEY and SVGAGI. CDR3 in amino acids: CASSRTSGSRFF. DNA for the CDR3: TGTGCCAGCAGTAGGACTAGCGGGAGCAGGTTCTTC.

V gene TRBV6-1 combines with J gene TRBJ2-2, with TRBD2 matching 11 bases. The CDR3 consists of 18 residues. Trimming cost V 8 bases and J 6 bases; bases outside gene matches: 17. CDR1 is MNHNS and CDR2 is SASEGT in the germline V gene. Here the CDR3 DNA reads TGTGCCAGCTCCTCCAGAGGGACTAGCGGAGCCAGGGCCGGGGAGCTGTTTTTT. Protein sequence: CASSSRGTSGARAGELFF.

CDR3 in DNA: TGCGCCAGCAGCGTCAGGGGGGACAGCTCCTACAATGAGCAGTTCTTC. Protein: CASSVRGDSSYNEQFF. The V and J genes are TRBV5-1 and TRBJ2-1; D is perhaps TRBD1 (7 bases). V dropped 4 bases and J dropped 0 bases, with 14 bases sitting between them. The germline V gene encodes CDR1 SGHRS and CDR2 YFSETQ. The CDR3 sequence is 16 residues long.

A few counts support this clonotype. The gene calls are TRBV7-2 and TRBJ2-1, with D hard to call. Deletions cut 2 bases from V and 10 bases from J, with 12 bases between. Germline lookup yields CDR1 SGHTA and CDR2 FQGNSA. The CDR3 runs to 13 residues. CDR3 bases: TGTGCCAGCAGCTTAATATTCTCCGGGGAGCAGTTCTTC. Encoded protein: CASSLIFSGEQFF.

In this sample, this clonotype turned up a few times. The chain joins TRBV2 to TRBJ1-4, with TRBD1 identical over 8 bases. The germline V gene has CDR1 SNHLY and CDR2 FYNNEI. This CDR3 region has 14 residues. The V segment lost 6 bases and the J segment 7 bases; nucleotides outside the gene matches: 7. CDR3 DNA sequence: TGTGCCAGCAGGGCAGCAGGGGGCGTTGAAAAACTGTTTTTT. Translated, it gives CASRAAGGVEKLFF.

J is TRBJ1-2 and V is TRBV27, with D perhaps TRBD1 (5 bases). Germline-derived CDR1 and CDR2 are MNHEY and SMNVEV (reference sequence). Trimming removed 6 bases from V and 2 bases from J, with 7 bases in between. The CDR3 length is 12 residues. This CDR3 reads CASRGRNYGYTF. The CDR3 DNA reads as TGTGCCAGCAGGGGGCGGAACTATGGCTACACCTTC.

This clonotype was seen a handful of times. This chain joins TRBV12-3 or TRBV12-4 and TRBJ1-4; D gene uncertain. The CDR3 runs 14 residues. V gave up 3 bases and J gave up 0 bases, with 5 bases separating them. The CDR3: CASSFGPTNEKLFF. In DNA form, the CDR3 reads TGTGCCAGCAGTTTCGGTCCAACTAATGAAAAACTGTTTTTT.

The DNA of the CDR3 is TGCGCCAGCAGCCAAGATTTCTCACAAGAGACCCAGTACTTC. Protein: CASSQDFSQETQYF. This chain uses TRBV4-3 with TRBJ2-5; D not certain. CDR1 is LGHNA and CDR2 is YSLEER in the germline V gene. The CDR3 sequence is 14 residues long. The V end lost 0 bases, the J end lost 2 bases, and 7 bases lay between the germline ends.

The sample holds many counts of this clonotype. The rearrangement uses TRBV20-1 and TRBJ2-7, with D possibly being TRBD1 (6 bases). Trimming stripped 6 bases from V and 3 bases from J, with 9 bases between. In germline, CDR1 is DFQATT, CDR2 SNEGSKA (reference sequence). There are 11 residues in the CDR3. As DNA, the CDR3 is TGCAGTGCGATGGACAGCTACGAGCAGTACTTC. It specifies CSAMDSYEQYF.

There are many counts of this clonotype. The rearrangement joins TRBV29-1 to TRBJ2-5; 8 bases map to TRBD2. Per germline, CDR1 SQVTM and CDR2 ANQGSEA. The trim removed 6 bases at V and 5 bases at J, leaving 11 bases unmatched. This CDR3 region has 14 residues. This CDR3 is CSVGGTSGRETQYF. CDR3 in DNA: TGCAGCGTGGGCGGTACTAGCGGTAGGGAGACCCAGTACTTC.

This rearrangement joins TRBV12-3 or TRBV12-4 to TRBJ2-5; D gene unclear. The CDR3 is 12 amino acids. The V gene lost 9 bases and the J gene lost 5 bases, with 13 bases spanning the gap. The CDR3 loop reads CASTPEEETQYF. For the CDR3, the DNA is TGTGCCAGTACCCCCGAGGAGGAGACCCAGTACTTC.

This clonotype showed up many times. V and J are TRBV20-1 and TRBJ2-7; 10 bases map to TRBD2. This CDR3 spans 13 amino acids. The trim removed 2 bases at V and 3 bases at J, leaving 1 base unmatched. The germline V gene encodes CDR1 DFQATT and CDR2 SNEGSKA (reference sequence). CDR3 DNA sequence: TGCAGTGCTAGACTAGCGGGGGTCTACGAGCAGTACTTC. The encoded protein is CSARLAGVYEQYF.

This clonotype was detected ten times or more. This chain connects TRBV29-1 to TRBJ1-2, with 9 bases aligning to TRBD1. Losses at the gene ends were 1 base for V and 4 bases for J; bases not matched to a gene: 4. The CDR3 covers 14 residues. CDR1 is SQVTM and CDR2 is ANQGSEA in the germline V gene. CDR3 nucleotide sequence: TGCAGCGTTGAAGTTCAGGACAGGGGCTATGGCTACACCTTC. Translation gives CSVEVQDRGYGYTF. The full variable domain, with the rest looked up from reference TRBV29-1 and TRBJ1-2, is SAVISQKPSRDICQRGTSLTIQCQVDSQVTMMFWYRQQPGQSLTLIATANQGSEATYESGFVIDKFPISRPNLTFSTLTVSNMSPEDSSIYLCSVEVQDRGYGYTFGSGTRLTVV.

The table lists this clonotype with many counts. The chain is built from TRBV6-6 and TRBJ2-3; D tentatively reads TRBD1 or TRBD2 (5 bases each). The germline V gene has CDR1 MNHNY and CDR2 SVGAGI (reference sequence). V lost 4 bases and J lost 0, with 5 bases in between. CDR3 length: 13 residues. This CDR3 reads CASSWDSTDTQYF. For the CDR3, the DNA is TGTGCCAGCAGTTGGGACAGCACAGATACGCAGTATTTT.

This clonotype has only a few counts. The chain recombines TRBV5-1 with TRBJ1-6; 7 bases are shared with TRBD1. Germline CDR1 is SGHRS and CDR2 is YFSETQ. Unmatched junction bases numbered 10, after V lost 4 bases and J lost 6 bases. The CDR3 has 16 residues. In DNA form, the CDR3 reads TGCGCCAGCAGCCCTCAGATCCGGGACAGTAATTCACCCCTCCACTTT. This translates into CASSPQIRDSNSPLHF.

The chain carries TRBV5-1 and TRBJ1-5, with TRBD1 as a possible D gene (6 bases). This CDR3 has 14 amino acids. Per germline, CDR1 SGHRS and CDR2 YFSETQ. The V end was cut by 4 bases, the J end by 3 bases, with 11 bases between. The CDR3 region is CASSPGHLNQPQHF. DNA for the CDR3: TGCGCCAGCAGCCCGGGACACCTCAATCAGCCCCAGCATTTT.